This T cell receptor beta chain comes out of a study of response to subunit inactivated influenza vaccine. This clonotype was detected ten times or more. Its antigen is as yet unknown. Study-wide findings and caveats: The authors put forward the suggestion that each seasonal influenza vaccination may bring in only a limited number of new T cells.

TCRdb independently ran MiXCR on the RT-PCR reads; one entry per CDR3 protein. The data show approximately 530,000 distinct CDR3 sequences, with about 7.2% seen just once and about 12% held by the top ten. CDR1 and CDR2 (germline): SNHLY, FYNNEI. V lost 8 bases and J lost 5, with 12 bases in between. This CDR3 comprises 12 residues. This clonotype was obtained from a man between 45 and 75 years old who received an inactivated influenza vaccine. V gene TRBV2 combines with J gene TRBJ1-1; no clear D gene. The material was PBMCs from blood, obtained about 24 months after vaccination. The DNA for the CDR3 is TGTGCCAGCGAGCTGATGGATACTGAAGCTTTCTTT. Its protein is CASELMDTEAFF.